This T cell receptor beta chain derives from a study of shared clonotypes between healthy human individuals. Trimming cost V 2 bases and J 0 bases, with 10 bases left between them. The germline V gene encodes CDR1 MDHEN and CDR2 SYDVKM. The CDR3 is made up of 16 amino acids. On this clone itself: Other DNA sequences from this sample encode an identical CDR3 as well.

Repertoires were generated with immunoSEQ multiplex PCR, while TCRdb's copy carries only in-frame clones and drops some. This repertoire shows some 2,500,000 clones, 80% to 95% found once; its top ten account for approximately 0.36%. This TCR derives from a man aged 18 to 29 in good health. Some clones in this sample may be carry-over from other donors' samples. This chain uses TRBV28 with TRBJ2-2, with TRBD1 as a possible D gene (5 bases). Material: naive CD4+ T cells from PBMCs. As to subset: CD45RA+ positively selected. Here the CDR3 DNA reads TGTGCCAGCAGTTTAGCAGGCAGGGCGAACACCGGGGAGCTGTTTTTT. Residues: CASSLAGRANTGELFF. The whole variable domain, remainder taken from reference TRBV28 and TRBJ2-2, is DVKVTQSSRYLVKRTGEKVFLECVQDMDHENMFWYRQDPGLGLRLIYFSYDVKMKEKGDIPEGYSVSREKKERFSLILESASTNQTSMYLCASSLAGRANTGELFFGEGSRLTVL.